This TCR beta chain was sequenced for a study of cytomegalovirus exposure and HLA in healthy donors. Study context: Samples from HLA-typed donors yielded around 85 million unique TCRs in an early data release.

Researchers ran the PCR with 60 Vbeta and 13 Jbeta primers. Profiled with immunoSEQ multiplex PCR; TCRdb holds only in-frame clones, not every one. Among approximately 100,000 clones listed, 9.5% to 13% were seen once. CDR3 size: 15 residues. V dropped 3 bases and J dropped 5 bases, with 17 bases sitting between them. The V gene's germline CDR1 is SGHRS and CDR2 YFSETQ. Participants comprised healthy donors of bone marrow. This clone appeared a few times. Its antigen is not known. The study's findings and limits: Later, TCR association rates were found to vary by HLA locus, highest for DRB1 and lowest for HLA-C. Indistinguishable V segments, including TRBV6-2 and TRBV6-3, were excluded.

The source material was PBMCs. The rearrangement links TRBV5-1 to TRBJ1-1, with D maybe TRBD1 (5 bases). The sequence was collected from a man aged 35-49 years in good health and CMV-seropositive. In DNA form, the CDR3 reads TGCGCCAGCAGCTCCCCGGACGGGGGAACAACTGAAGCTTTCTTT. Protein sequence: CASSSPDGGTTEAFF.